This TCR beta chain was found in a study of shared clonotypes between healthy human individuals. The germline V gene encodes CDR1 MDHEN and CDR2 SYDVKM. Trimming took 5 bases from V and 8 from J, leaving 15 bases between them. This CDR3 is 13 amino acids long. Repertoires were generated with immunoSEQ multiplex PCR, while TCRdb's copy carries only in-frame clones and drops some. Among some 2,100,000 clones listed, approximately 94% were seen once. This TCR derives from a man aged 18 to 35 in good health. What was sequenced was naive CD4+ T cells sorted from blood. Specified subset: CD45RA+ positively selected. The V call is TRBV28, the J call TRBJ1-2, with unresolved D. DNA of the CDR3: TGTGCCAGCAGTCACGGAACAGCCTCGGGCTACACCTTC. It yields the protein CASSHGTASGYTF.